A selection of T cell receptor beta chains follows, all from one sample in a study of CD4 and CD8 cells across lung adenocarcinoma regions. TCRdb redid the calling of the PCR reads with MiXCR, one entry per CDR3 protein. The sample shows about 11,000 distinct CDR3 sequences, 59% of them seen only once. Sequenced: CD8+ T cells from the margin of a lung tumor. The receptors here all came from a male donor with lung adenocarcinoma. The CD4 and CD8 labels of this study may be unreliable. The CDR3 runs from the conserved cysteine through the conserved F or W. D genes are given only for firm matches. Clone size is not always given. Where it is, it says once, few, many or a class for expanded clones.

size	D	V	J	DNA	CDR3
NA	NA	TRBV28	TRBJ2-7	TGTGCCAGCAGTTTTAGTGATAATGAACCTACCGAGCAGTACTTC	CASSFSDNEPTEQYF
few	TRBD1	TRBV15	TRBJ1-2	TGTGCCACCAGTAAGGACAGGGGGATTCCGAACTATGGCTACACCTTC	CATSKDRGIPNYGYTF
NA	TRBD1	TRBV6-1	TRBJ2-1	TGTGCCAGCAGTGAAGAACAGGGGGCTTACGAGGAGCAGTTTTTC	CASSEEQGAYEEQFF
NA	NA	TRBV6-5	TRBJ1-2	TGTGCCAGCAGTTTGGACAGTGAAGGGTATGGCTACACCTTC	CASSLDSEGYGYTF
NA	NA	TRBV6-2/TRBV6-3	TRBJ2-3	NA	CASRYIVGGGTETQYF
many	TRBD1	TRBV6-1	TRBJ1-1	TGTGCCAGCAGAGAACTCCCGGGACAGGGGCCGTCTGGGACTGAAGCTTTCTTT	CASRELPGQGPSGTEAFF
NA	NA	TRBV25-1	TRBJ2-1	TGTGCCAGCAGTGAATATCGGGCTAGCCCCAATGAGCAGTTCTTC	CASSEYRASPNEQFF
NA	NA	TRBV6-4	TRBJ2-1	TGTGCCAGCAGTGACCCCTCCTTGTCGGATGAGCAGTTCTTC	CASSDPSLSDEQFF
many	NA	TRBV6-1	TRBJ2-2	TGTGCCAGCTGGTCCACCGGGGAGCTGTTTTTT	CASWSTGELFF
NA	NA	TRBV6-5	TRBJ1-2	TGTGCCAGCAGTTACCAGCGAGTAGGAGGCTCTCTCTATGGCTACACCTTC	CASSYQRVGGSLYGYTF
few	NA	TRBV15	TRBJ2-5	TGTGCCACCAGCAGAATATACGGGGCCGGGGGCCAAGAGACCCAGTACTTC	CATSRIYGAGGQETQYF
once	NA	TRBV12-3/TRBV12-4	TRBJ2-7	TGTGCCAGCAGTTTTTCCCGCGAGCAGTACTTC	CASSFSREQYF
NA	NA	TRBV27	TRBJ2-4	NA	CASSLFQLSGPCATNIQYF
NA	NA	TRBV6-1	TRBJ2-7	TGTGCCAGCAGTCGAAAGTGGGTCCACGAGCAGTACTTC	CASSRKWVHEQYF
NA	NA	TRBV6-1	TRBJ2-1	TGTGCCAGCAGGGATCGGGACAATGAGCAGTTCTTC	CASRDRDNEQFF
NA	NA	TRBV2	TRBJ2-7	TGTGCCAGCAGTGAACGGAGGGCCACCGAGCAGTACTTC	CASSERRATEQYF
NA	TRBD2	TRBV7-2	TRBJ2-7	TGTGCCAGCAGCTTAGGAGGGACTAACTACGAGCAGTACTTC	CASSLGGTNYEQYF
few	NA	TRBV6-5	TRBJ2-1	TGTGCCAGCAGTTACTCAGGAGGAGAGACCCAGTTCTTC	CASSYSGGETQFF
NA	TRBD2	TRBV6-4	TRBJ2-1	TGTGCCAGCAGTGACTCGGGCGCTAGCGGGAGGACCTATACCTACAATGAGCAGTTCTTC	CASSDSGASGRTYTYNEQFF
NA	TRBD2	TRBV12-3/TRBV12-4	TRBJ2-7	TGTGCCAGCAGTGGGGGACTAGCGGGGTACGAGCAGTACTTC	CASSGGLAGYEQYF
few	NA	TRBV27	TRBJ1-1	TGTGCCAGCAGTTTTTCCGCTAGGGGTAGCACTGAAGCTTTCTTT	CASSFSARGSTEAFF
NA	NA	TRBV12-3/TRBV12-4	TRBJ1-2	TGTGCCAGCAGTTTGAGGGGTAACTATGGCTACACCTTC	CASSLRGNYGYTF